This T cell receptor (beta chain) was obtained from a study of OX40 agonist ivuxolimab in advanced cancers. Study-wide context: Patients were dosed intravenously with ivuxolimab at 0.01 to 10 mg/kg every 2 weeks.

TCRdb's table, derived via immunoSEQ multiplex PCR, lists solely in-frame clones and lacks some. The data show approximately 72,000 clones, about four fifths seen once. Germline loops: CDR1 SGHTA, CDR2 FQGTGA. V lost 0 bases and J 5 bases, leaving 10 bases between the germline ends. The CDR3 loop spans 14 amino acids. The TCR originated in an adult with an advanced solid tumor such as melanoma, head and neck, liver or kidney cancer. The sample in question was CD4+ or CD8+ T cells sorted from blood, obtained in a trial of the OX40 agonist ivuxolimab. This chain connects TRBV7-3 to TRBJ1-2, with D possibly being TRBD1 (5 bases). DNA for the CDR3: TGTGCCAGCAGCTTAACAGGGGCGCGTTATGGCTACACCTTC. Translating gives CASSLTGARYGYTF. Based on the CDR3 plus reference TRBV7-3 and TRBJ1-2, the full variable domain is GAGVSQTPSNKVTEKGKYVELRCDPISGHTALYWYRQSLGQGPEFLIYFQGTGAADDSGLPNDRFFAVRPEGSVSTLKIQRTERGDSAVYLCASSLTGARYGYTFGSGTRLTVV.